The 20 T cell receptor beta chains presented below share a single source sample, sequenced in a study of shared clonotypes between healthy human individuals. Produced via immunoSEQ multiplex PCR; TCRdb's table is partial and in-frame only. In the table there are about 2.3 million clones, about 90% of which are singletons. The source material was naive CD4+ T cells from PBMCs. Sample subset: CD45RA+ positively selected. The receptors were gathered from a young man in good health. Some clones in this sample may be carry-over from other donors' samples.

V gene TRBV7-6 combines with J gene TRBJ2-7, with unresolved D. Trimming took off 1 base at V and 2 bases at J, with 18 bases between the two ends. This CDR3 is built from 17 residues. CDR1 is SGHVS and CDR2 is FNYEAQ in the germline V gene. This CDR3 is CASSLVPPLPNTYEQYF. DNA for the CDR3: TGTGCCAGCAGCTTAGTGCCTCCCCTCCCTAATACCTACGAGCAGTACTTC. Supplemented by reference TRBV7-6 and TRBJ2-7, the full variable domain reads GAGVSQSPRYKVTKRGQDVALRCDPISGHVSLYWYRQALGQGPEFLTYFNYEAQQDKSGLPNDRFSAERPEGSISTLTIQRTEQRDSAMYRCASSLVPPLPNTYEQYFGPGTRLTVT.

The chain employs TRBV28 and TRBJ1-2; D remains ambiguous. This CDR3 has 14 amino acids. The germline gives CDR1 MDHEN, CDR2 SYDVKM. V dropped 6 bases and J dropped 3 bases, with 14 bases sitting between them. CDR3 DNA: TGTGCCAGCAGCCGTAGAGACCGTGACTATGGCTACACCTTC. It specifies CASSRRDRDYGYTF.

In DNA, the CDR3 is TGTGCCAGTAGTGCCTCGGGACAATTGAACACTGAAGCTTTCTTT. Amino acid sequence: CASSASGQLNTEAFF. The gene calls are TRBV19 and TRBJ1-1, with D possibly being TRBD1 (6 bases). The germline V gene encodes CDR1 LNHDA and CDR2 SQIVND (reference sequence). This CDR3 is built from 15 residues. V lost 5 bases and J 0 bases, leaving 13 bases between the germline ends.

CDR3 in amino acids: CAIRESGTSFYNEQFF. The CDR3 DNA is TGTGCCATCAGAGAATCCGGGACTAGCTTTTACAATGAGCAGTTCTTC. The gene calls are TRBV10-3 and TRBJ2-1, with 9 bases lining up with TRBD2. Germline-derived CDR1 and CDR2 are ENHRY and SYGVKD. The CDR3 covers 16 residues. V lost 6 bases, J lost 4 bases, and 10 bases stayed unmatched.

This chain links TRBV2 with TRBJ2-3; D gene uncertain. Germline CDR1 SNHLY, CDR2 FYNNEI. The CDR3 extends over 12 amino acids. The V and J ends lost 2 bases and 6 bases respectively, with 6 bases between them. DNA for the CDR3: TGTGCCAGCAGTGAATATTCGGATACGCAGTATTTT. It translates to CASSEYSDTQYF.

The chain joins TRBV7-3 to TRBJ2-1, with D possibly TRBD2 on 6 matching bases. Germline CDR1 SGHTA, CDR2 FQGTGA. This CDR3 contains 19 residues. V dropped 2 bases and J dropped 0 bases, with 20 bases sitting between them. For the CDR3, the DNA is TGTGCCAGCAGCTTAGGAATCGCCCAGCGGGCGAGCTCCTACAATGAGCAGTTCTTC. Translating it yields CASSLGIAQRASSYNEQFF.

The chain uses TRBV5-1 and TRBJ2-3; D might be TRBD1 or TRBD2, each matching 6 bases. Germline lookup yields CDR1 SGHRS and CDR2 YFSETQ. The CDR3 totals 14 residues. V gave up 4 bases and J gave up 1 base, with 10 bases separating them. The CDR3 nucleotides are TGCGCCAGCAGCGGGGGGCAGGGCACAGATACGCAGTATTTT. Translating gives CASSGGQGTDTQYF.

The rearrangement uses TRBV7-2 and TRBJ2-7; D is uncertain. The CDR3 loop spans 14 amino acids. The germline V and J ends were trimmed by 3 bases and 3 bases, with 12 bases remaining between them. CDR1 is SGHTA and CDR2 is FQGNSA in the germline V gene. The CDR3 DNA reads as TGTGCCAGCAGCTTCGCCAGCAACCTCTACGAGCAGTACTTC. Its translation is CASSFASNLYEQYF.

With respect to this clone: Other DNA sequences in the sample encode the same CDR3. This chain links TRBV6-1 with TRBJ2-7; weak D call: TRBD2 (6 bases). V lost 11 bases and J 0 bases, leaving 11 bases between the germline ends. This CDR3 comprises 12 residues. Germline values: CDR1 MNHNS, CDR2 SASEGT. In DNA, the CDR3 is TGTGCCGGGGGGACGGTCTCCTACGAGCAGTACTTC. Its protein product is CAGGTVSYEQYF.

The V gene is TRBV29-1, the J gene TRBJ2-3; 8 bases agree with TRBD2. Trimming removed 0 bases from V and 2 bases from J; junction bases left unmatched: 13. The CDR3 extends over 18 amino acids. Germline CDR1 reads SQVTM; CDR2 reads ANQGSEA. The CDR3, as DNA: TGCAGCGTTGAAGAAGGTCCAGCGGGAGTAGGGTACACAGATACGCAGTATTTT. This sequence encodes CSVEEGPAGVGYTDTQYF.

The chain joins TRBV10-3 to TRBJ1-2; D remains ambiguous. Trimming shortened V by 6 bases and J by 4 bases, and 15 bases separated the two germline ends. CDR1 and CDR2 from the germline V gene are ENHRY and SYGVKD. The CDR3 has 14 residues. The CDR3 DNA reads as TGTGCCATCAGATCGGGAGGAGGACTCTATGGCTACACCTTC. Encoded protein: CAIRSGGGLYGYTF.

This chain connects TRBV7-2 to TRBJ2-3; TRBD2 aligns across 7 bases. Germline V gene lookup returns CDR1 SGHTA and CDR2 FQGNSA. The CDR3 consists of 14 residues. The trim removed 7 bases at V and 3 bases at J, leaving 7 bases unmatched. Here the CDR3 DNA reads TGTGCCAGCACCCTGGGGGGGAGGACAGATACGCAGTATTTT. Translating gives CASTLGGRTDTQYF.

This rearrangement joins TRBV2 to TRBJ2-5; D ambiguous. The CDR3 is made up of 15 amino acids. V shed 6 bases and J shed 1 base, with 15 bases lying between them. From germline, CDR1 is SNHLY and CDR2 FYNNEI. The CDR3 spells CASRHLDASQETQYF. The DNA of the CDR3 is TGTGCCAGCAGGCACTTGGACGCGTCCCAAGAGACCCAGTACTTC.

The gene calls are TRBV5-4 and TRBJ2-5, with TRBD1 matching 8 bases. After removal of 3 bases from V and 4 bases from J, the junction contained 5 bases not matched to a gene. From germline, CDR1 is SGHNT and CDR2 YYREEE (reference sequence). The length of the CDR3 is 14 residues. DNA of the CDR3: TGTGCCAGCAGCTGGGCAGGGGGCGGAGAGACCCAGTACTTC. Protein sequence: CASSWAGGGETQYF.

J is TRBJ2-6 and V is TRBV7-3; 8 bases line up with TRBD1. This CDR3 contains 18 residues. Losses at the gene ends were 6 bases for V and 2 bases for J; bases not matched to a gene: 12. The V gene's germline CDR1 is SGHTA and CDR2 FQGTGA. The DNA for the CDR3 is TGTGCCAGCAGTCTATTACCCCCAGGGGGCGCTGGGGCCAACGTCCTGACTTTC. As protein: CASSLLPPGGAGANVLTF.

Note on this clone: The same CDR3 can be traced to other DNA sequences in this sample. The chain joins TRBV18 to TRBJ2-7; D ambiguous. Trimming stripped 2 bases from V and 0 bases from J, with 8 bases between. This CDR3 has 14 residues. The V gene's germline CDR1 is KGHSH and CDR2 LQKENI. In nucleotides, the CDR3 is TGTGCCAGCTCACCAGGGCTGGACTCCTACGAGCAGTACTTC. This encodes CASSPGLDSYEQYF.

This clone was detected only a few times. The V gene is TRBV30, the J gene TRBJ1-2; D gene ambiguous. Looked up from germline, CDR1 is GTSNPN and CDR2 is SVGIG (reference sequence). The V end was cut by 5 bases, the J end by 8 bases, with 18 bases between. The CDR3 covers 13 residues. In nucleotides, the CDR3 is TGTGCCTGGGTTCGGACGGGAACCGAGGGCTACACCTTC. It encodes CAWVRTGTEGYTF.

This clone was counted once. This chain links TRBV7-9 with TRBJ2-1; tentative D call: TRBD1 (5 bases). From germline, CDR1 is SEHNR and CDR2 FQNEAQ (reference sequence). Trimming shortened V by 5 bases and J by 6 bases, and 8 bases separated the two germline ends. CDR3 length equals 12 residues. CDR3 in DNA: TGTGCCAGCAGCGTAGGGGTCAATGAGCAGTTCTTC. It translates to CASSVGVNEQFF.

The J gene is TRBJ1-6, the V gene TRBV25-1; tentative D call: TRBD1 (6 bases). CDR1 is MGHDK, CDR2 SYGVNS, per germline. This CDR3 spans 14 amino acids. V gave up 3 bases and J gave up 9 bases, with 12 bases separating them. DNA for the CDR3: TGTGCCAGCAGTGATAGGGGGAGCGGTTCACCCCTCCACTTT. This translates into CASSDRGSGSPLHF.

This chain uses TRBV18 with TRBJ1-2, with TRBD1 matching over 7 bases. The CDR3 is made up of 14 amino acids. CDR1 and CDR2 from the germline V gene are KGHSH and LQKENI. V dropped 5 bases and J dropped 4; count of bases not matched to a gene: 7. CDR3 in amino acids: CASSSEQGSYGYTF. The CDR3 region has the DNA TGTGCCAGCTCAAGCGAACAGGGGAGCTATGGCTACACCTTC.